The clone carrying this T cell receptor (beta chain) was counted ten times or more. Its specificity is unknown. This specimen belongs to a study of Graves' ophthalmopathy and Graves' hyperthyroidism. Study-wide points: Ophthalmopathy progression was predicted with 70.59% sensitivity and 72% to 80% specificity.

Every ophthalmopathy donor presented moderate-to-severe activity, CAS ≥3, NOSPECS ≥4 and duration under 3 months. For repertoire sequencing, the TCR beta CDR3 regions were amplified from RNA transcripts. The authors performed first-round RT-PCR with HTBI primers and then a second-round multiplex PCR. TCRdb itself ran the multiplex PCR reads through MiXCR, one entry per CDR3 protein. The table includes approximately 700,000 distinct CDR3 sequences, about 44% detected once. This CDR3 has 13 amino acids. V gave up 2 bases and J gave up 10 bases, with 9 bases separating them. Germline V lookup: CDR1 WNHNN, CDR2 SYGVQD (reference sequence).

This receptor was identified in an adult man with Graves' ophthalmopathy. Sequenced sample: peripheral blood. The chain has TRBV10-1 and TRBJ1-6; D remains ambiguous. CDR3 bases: TGCGCCAGCAGTGAGGGGCTCTCCTCACCCCTCCACTTT. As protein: CASSEGLSSPLHF.